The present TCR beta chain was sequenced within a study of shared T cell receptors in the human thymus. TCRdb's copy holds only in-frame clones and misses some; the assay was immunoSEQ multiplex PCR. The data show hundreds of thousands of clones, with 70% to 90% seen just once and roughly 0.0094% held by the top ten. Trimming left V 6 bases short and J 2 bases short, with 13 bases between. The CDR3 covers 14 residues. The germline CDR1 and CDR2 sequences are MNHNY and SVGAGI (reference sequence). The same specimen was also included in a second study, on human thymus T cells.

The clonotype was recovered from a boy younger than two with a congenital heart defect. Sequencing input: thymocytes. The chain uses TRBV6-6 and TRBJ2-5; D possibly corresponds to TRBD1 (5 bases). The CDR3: CASRQGAGQETQYF. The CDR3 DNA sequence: TGTGCCAGCAGGCAAGGGGCAGGGCAAGAGACCCAGTACTTC.